This T cell receptor beta chain comes out of a study of blood T cell repertoires in COVID-19. The wider study: Sources were T cells, B-cell-depleted T cells, or PBMCs; the material itself was cDNA or gDNA.

The repertoire was sequenced with immunoSEQ multiplex PCR; TCRdb's copy has only in-frame clones and lacks some. The sample lists 200,000 to 250,000 clones, 80% to 90% seen once, with about 4% in the top ten. CDR1 is SGHTA, CDR2 FQGNSA, per germline. The CDR3 runs 13 residues. Trimming took 3 bases from V and 9 from J, leaving 15 bases between them. This receptor was identified in a woman under 40 who had been exposed to COVID-19. J is TRBJ2-7 and V is TRBV7-2; D uncertain. The sample taken for sequencing was PBMCs or T cells enriched from blood (not recorded which). CDR3 protein: CASSLSDLQGQYF. The CDR3 nucleotides read TGTGCCAGCAGCTTGAGCGACTTGCAAGGGCAGTACTTC. Variable domain in full (rest from reference TRBV7-2 and TRBJ2-7): GAGVSQSPSNKVTEKGKDVELRCDPISGHTALYWYRQSLGQGLEFLIYFQGNSAPDKSGLPSDRFSAERTGGSVSTLTIQRTQQEDSAVYLCASSLSDLQGQYFGPGTRLTVT.